A single sample gave rise to the 17 T cell receptor beta chains below, sequenced in a study of shared clonotypes between healthy human individuals. The method was immunoSEQ multiplex PCR; TCRdb's version includes in-frame clones alone and lacks a portion of them. The profile shows 2 million to 2.5 million clones, roughly 90% of them singletons. The material sequenced was naive CD4+ T cells from PBMCs. Subset: CD45RA+ positively selected. The receptors here all came from a man between 18 and 35 years old in good health. Some clones in this sample may be carry-over from other donors' samples.

The chain links TRBV28 to TRBJ2-4; 13 bases match TRBD2. The CDR3 has 21 amino acids. Trimming cost V 5 bases and J 1 base; bases outside gene matches: 17. Germline V gives CDR1 MDHEN, CDR2 SYDVKM. CDR3: CASSELAGGLLMGTAKNIQYF. The CDR3 nucleotides are TGTGCCAGCAGTGAACTAGCGGGAGGGCTGCTAATGGGGACGGCCAAAAACATTCAGTACTTC. Supplemented by reference TRBV28 and TRBJ2-4, the full variable domain reads DVKVTQSSRYLVKRTGEKVFLECVQDMDHENMFWYRQDPGLGLRLIYFSYDVKMKEKGDIPEGYSVSREKKERFSLILESASTNQTSMYLCASSELAGGLLMGTAKNIQYFGAGTRLSVL.

About this clone itself: Other DNA sequences in the same sample also yield this CDR3. J is TRBJ2-3 and V is TRBV7-2, with D unclear. The V and J ends lost 5 bases and 1 base respectively, with 10 bases between them. Per the germline V gene, CDR1 is SGHTA and CDR2 is FQGNSA. CDR3 length: 14 amino acids. CDR3 nucleotides: TGTGCCAGCAGCCTAGACGGTGGCACAGATACGCAGTATTTT. Protein product: CASSLDGGTDTQYF.

The genes are TRBV18 and TRBJ1-1; possibly TRBD1 for D (6 bases). CDR1 KGHSH and CDR2 LQKENI come from the germline V gene. The CDR3 length is 14 residues. V was clipped by 2 bases and J by 6 bases, with 13 bases between them. CDR3 nucleotide sequence: TGTGCCAGCTCACCAGGGGGGGCCCCGCCTGAAGCTTTCTTT. This translates into CASSPGGAPPEAFF.

This chain uses TRBV18 with TRBJ2-5; 8 nucleotides match TRBD2. The J segment lost 5 bases and the V segment lost 2 bases, leaving 7 bases of the junction unmatched. Looked up from germline, CDR1 is KGHSH and CDR2 is LQKENI. The CDR3 covers 15 residues. The CDR3 spells CASSPRSPGGETQYF. As DNA, the CDR3 is TGTGCCAGCTCACCAAGATCCCCGGGAGGGGAGACCCAGTACTTC.

The chain employs TRBV14 and TRBJ2-3; the D call may be TRBD1 or TRBD2 (5 bases each). This CDR3 has 18 amino acids. V was clipped by 4 bases and J by 1 base, with 21 bases between them. CDR1 is SGHDN, CDR2 FVKESK, per germline. In DNA, the CDR3 is TGTGCCAGCAGCCTTATGGTACCGGGACCGAGGGGCACAGATACGCAGTATTTT. This encodes CASSLMVPGPRGTDTQYF.

The rearrangement links TRBV7-9 to TRBJ2-3; 9 positions agree with TRBD2. In germline, CDR1 is SEHNR, CDR2 FQNEAQ (reference sequence). V gave up 5 bases and J gave up 5 bases; unmatched junction bases: 5. This CDR3 comprises 14 residues. The CDR3 DNA is TGTGCCAGCAGCGTTAGCGGGAGTAGAGATACGCAGTATTTT. Residues: CASSVSGSRDTQYF.

The chain has TRBV7-3 and TRBJ2-5; 7 bases line up with TRBD2. Germline V lookup: CDR1 SGHTA, CDR2 FQGTGA. This CDR3 comprises 14 residues. With V trimmed by 5 bases and J by 0 bases, 3 bases remained unmatched. CDR3 amino acids: CASSPGTNQETQYF. The CDR3, as DNA: TGTGCCAGCAGCCCCGGGACTAACCAAGAGACCCAGTACTTC. Looking up the rest from reference TRBV7-3 and TRBJ2-5 gives the full variable domain: GAGVSQTPSNKVTEKGKYVELRCDPISGHTALYWYRQSLGQGPEFLIYFQGTGAADDSGLPNDRFFAVRPEGSVSTLKIQRTERGDSAVYLCASSPGTNQETQYFGPGTRLLVL.

The chain links TRBV27 to TRBJ2-7; possibly TRBD1 for D (6 bases). Germline V gene sequence: CDR1 MNHEY, CDR2 SMNVEV (reference sequence). V was shortened by 6 bases and J by 6 bases, with 21 bases between the two germline ends. There are 15 residues in the CDR3. CDR3 in amino acids: CASRRATGPGGEQYF. In DNA, the CDR3 is TGTGCCAGCAGAAGGGCGACAGGTCCTGGGGGCGAGCAGTACTTC.

The chain combines TRBV5-1 with TRBJ2-3; D unresolved. This CDR3 has 14 amino acids. Germline loops: CDR1 SGHRS, CDR2 YFSETQ. Between the trimmed V and J ends, which lost 0 bases and 2 bases, there was a span of 7 bases. CDR3 in amino acids: CASSLVTLTDTQYF. Here the CDR3 DNA reads TGCGCCAGCAGCTTGGTCACTCTCACAGATACGCAGTATTTT.

The chain recombines TRBV28 with TRBJ2-5; 10 bases match TRBD2. In germline, CDR1 is MDHEN, CDR2 SYDVKM. V was pared by 5 bases and J by 3 bases, with 3 bases of the junction left unmatched. The CDR3 length is 14 residues. DNA of the CDR3: TGTGCCAGCAGTACCGGACTAGCGGAAGAGACCCAGTACTTC. Protein sequence: CASSTGLAEETQYF.

V is TRBV15 and J is TRBJ2-5; no clear D gene. The CDR3 is 13 residues long. The germline gives CDR1 LNHNV, CDR2 YYDKDF (reference sequence). V was pared by 0 bases and J by 2 bases, with 4 bases between. The CDR3 reads CATSRDTQETQYF. As DNA, the CDR3 is TGTGCCACCAGCAGAGACACTCAAGAGACCCAGTACTTC.

The chain employs TRBV9 and TRBJ2-1; D may correspond to TRBD1 or TRBD2 (6 bases each). Germline V gene sequence: CDR1 SGDLS, CDR2 YYNGEE. V was trimmed by 1 base and J by 7 bases, leaving 12 bases between them. CDR3 length equals 14 residues. CDR3 DNA sequence: TGTGCCAGCAGCGTAACCGGGGGCTGGAATGAGCAGTTCTTC. Translated, it gives CASSVTGGWNEQFF.

The table lists this clone with a few counts. CDR3: CAISEDNYNEQFF. CDR3 coding DNA: TGTGCCATCAGTGAGGACAACTACAATGAGCAGTTCTTC. The rearrangement uses TRBV10-3 and TRBJ2-1; D not certain. Germline V lookup: CDR1 ENHRY, CDR2 SYGVKD. The CDR3 is 13 amino acids. V dropped 2 bases and J dropped 3 bases, with 5 bases sitting between them.

Details on this clone: Other nucleotide sequences from this sample produce the same CDR3. This chain joins TRBV7-2 and TRBJ2-7, with D unresolved. Trimming removed 1 base from V and 3 bases from J, with 10 bases in between. The CDR3 is 14 residues long. Germline-derived CDR1 and CDR2 are SGHTA and FQGNSA. The CDR3 here is CASSLGLAGYEQYF. The CDR3 DNA reads TGTGCCAGCAGCTTAGGTTTAGCCGGCTACGAGCAGTACTTC. The whole variable domain, remainder taken from reference TRBV7-2 and TRBJ2-7, is GAGVSQSPSNKVTEKGKDVELRCDPISGHTALYWYRQSLGQGLEFLIYFQGNSAPDKSGLPSDRFSAERTGGSVSTLTIQRTQQEDSAVYLCASSLGLAGYEQYFGPGTRLTVT.

V is TRBV30 and J is TRBJ2-7; 8 bases map to TRBD1. V lost 3 bases, J lost 4 bases, and 11 bases stayed unmatched. The germline CDR1 and CDR2 sequences are GTSNPN and SVGIG (reference sequence). This CDR3 contains 15 residues. The CDR3, as DNA: TGTGCCTGGAGCCGAAATGGACAGGGTCTATACGAGCAGTACTTC. It yields the protein CAWSRNGQGLYEQYF.

This clone was seen only a few times. This chain joins TRBV5-1 and TRBJ1-1, with no clear D. This CDR3 region has 14 residues. Germline values: CDR1 SGHRS, CDR2 YFSETQ. V dropped 2 bases and J dropped 2 bases, with 10 bases sitting between them. CDR3 coding DNA: TGCGCCAGCAGCTTCGGACCCTCAAACACTGAAGCTTTCTTT. Amino acids: CASSFGPSNTEAFF.

This sequence joins TRBV28 and TRBJ2-3; no definite D call. The length of the CDR3 is 13 residues. CDR1 is MDHEN, CDR2 SYDVKM, per germline. The V end lost 8 bases, the J end lost 2 bases, and 11 bases lay between the germline ends. This CDR3 reads CASEYMTTDTQYF. The DNA of the CDR3 is TGTGCCAGCGAGTACATGACCACAGATACGCAGTATTTT.